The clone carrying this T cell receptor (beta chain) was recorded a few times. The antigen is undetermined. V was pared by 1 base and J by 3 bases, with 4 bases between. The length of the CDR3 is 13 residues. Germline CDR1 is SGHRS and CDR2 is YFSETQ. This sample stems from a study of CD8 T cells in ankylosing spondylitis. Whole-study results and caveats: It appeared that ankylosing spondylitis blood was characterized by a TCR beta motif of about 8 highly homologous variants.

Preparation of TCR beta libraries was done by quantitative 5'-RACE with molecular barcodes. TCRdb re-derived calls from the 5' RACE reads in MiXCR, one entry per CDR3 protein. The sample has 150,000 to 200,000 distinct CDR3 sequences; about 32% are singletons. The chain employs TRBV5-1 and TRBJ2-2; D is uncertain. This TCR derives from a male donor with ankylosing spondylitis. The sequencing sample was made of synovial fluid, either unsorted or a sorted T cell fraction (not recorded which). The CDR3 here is CASSLTDTGELFF. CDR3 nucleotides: TGCGCCAGCAGCTTGACTGACACCGGGGAGCTGTTTTTT.